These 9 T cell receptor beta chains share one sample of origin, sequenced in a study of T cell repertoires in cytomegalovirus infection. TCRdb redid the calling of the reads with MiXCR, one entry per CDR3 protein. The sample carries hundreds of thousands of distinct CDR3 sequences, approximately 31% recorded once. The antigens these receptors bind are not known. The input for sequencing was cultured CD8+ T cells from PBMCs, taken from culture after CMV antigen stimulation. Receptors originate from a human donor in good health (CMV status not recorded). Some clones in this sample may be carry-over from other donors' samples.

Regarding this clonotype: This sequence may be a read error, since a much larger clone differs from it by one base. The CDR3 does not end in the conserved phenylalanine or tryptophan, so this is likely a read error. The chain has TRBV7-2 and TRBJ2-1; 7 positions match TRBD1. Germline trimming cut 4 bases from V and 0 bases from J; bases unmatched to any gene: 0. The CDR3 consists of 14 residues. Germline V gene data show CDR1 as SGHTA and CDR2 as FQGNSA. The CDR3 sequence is CASSYRGSYNEQFL. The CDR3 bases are TGTGCCAGCAGCTACAGGGGCTCCTACAATGAGCAGTTCCTC.

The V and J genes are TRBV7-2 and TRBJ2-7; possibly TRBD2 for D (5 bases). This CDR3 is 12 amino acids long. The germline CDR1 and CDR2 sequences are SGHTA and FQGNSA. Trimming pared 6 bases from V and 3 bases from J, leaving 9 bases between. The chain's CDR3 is CASRGRGYEQYF. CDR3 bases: TGTGCCAGCAGGGGTCGGGGCTACGAGCAGTACTTC.

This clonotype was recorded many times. The CDR3 is CASMRLAGGPSSYNEQFF. CDR3 nucleotides: TGTGCCAGCATGCGACTAGCGGGGGGTCCCAGCTCCTACAATGAGCAGTTCTTC. The chain joins TRBV7-6 to TRBJ2-1; 13 nucleotides line up with TRBD2. The CDR3 is made up of 18 amino acids. Trimming cost V 7 bases and J 0 bases; bases outside gene matches: 9. Germline V CDR1 and CDR2: SGHVS, FNYEAQ.

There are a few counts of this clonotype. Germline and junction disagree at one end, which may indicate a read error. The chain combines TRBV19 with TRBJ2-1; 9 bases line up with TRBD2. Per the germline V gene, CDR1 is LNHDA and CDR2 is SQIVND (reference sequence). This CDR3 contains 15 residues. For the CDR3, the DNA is TGTGCCAGTAGTGTTAAGCGGGGGGCCTACAATGAGCAGTTTTTC. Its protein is CASSVKRGAYNEQFF.

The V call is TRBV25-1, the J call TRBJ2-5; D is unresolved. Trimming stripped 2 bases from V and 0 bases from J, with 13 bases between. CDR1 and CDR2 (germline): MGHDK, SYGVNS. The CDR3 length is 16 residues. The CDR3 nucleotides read TGTGCCAGCAGTGAAAAGCCGCACACGTACCAAGAGACCCAGTACTTC. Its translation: CASSEKPHTYQETQYF.

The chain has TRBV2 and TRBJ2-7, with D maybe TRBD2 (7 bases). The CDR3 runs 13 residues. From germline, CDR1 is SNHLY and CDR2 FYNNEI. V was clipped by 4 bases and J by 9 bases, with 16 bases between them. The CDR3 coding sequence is TGTGCCAGCAGTGGGTCGGGGGGCCACGTGCAGTACTTC. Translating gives CASSGSGGHVQYF.

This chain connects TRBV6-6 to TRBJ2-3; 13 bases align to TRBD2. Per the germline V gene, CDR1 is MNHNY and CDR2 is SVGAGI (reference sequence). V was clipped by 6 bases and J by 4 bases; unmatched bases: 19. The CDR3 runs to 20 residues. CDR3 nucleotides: TGTGCCAGCAGGTACCCGGGACTAGCGGGAAGTCATGCCCTCCCAGATACGCAGTATTTT. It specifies CASRYPGLAGSHALPDTQYF.

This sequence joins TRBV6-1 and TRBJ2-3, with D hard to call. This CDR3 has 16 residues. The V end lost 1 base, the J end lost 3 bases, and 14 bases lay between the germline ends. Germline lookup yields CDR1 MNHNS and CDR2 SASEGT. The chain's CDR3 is CASSEEAWQKTDTQYF. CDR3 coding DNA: TGTGCCAGCAGTGAAGAGGCTTGGCAGAAGACAGATACGCAGTATTTT.

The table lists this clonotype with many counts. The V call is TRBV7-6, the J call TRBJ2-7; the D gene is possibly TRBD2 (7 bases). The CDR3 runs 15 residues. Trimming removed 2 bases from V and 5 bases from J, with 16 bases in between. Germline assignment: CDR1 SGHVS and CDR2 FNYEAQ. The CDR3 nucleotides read TGTGCCAGCAGCTTAATATGGGGGGGGCTTAACGAGCAGTACTTC. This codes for CASSLIWGGLNEQYF.